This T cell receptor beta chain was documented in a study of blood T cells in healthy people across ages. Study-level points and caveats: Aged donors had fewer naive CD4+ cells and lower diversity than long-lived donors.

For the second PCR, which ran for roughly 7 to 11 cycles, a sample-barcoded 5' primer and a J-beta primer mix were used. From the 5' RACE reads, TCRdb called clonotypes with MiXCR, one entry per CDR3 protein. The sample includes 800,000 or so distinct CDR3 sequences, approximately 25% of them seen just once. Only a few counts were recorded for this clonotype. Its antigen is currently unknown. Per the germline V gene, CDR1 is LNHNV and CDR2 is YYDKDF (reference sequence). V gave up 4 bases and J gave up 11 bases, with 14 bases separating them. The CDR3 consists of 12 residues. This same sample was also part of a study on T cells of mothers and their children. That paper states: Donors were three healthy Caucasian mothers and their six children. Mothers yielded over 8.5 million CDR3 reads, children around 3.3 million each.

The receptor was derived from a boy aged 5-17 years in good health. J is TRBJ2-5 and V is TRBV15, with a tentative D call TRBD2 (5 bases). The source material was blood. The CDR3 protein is CATSTTGWEQYF. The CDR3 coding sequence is TGTGCCACCAGCACAACGGGATGGGAGCAGTACTTC. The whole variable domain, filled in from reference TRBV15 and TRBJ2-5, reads DAMVIQNPRYQVTQFGKPVTLSCSQTLNHNVMYWYQQKSSQAPKLLFHYYDKDFNNEADTPDNFQSRRPNTSFCFLDIRSPGLGDTAMYLCATSTTGWEQYFGPGTRLLVL.